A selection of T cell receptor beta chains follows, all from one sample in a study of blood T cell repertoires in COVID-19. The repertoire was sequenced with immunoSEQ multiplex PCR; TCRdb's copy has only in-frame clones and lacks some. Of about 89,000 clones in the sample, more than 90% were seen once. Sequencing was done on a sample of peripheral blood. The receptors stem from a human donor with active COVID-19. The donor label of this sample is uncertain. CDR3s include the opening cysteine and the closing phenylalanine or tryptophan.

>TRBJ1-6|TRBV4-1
CASSQAPGQPNSPLHF
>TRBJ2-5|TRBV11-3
CASSQGQGETQYF
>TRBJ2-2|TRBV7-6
CASSFRLATTAGELFF
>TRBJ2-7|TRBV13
CASSMTGAGTSYEQYF
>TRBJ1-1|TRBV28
CASRGGPEAFF
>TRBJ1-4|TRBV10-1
CAIVKGGTAEKLFF
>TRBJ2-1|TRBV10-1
CASRLQGKGGNGYNEQFF
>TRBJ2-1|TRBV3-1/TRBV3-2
CASSQLAGVNNEQFF
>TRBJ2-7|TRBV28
CASRTRGPSHYEQYF
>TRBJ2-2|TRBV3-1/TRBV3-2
CASAAVAGAVTGELFF
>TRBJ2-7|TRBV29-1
CSVRGVDRHEQYF
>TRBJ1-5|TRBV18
CASSPTPTDQPQHF
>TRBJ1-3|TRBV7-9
CASSLGQVNTIYF
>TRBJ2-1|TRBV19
CASSIDWAQGEQFF
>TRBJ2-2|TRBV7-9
CASSPSVTGNTGELFF
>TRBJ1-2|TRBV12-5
CASGPGQNYGYTF
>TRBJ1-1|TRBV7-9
CASSSRTGEVAEAFF
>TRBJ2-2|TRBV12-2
CASRLCVLFGSRPSVGYTGELFF
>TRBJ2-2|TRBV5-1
CASNSGENTGELFF
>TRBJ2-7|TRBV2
CASRSGTDSSYEQYF
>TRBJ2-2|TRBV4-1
CASSQDRTGTGELFF
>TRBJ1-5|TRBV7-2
CASSLGQGSNQPQHF
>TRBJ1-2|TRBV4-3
CASSASTGANYGYTF
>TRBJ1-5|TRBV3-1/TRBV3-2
CASSQESWPKGGGDNSNQPQHF
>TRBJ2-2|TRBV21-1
CASSNGFRDRDTGELFF
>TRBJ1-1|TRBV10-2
CASSRTGKPMNTEAFF
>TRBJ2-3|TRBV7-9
CASSLTRASTDTQYF
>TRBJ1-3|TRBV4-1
CASSHLTADSGNTIYF
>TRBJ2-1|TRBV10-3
CAISAGGWDNEQFF
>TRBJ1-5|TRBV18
CASLADFGQPQHF
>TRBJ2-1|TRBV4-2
CASSQQLAGGYNEQFF
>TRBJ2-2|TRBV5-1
CASSTGTGDTGELFF
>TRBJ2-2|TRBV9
CASSVAPRSPGELFF
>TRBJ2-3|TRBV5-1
CASSLPGTGGTDTQYF
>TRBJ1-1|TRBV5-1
CASSLDVPHSNTEAFF
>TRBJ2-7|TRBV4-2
CASSQVGAGGGEQYF
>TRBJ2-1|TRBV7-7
CASSSDSGRAVNEQFF
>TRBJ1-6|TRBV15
CATSSLVRRAYNSPLHF
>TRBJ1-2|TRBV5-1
CASSSTGVGYTF
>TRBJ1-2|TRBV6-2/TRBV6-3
CASSLGQDRYYGYTF
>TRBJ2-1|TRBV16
CASSPVISGSKSGEQFF
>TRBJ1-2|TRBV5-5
CASSPRGTGLDGYTF
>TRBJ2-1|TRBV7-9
CASSSLQGAADNEQFF
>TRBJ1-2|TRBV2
CASTDPRVVQNGYTF
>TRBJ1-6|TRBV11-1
CASSLFRGKDSPLHF
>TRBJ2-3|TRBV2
CASAWESTDTQYF
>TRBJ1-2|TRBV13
CASSLGTGVYGYTF
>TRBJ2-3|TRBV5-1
CASSPGQGRDTQYF
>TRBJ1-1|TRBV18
CASRRSDRENTEAFF
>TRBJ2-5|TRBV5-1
CASSLVGQGAETQYF
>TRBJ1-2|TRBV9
CASSVAGFGYTF
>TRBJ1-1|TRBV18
CASSTQGADTEAFF
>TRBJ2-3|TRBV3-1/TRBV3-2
CASSQVPYTQYF
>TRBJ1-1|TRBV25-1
CASSEYRNTEAFF
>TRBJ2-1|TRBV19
CASSIRGALYNEQFF
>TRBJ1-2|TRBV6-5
CASRRVDTGAGGYTF
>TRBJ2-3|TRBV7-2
CASSQAYEQYF
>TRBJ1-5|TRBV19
CASTDRENQPQHF
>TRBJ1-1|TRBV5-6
CASSSIRGQGLEVYTEAFF
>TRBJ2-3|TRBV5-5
CASSSLAGGETDTQYF